What follows are 32 T cell receptor beta chains derived from one specimen sequenced in a study of spatial heterogeneity in lung cancer. The sample's time point: sample taken at primary tumor resection. TCRdb analysed the 5' RACE reads with MiXCR anew, one entry per CDR3 protein. Of 40,000 to 55,000 distinct CDR3 sequences in the sample, approximately 15% were seen once. The sequencing used PBMCs, collected at surgery. The receptors stem from a male donor with early-stage non-small cell lung cancer.

The J gene is TRBJ2-5, the V gene TRBV6-6; 9 bases fit TRBD1. Trimming removed 7 bases from V and 5 bases from J; junction bases left unmatched: 5. This CDR3 contains 13 residues. CDR1 and CDR2 from the germline V gene are MNHNY and SVGAGI (reference sequence). CDR3 sequence reads: CASNSGTGETQYF. CDR3 nucleotide sequence: TGTGCCAGCAACTCCGGGACAGGGGAGACCCAGTACTTC.

This clonotype was detected ten times or more. The DNA of the CDR3 is TGTGCCAGCAGCCAAGCGCTAACTAGCGGGGACACCGGGGAGCTGTTTTTT. It is translated as CASSQALTSGDTGELFF. The chain uses TRBV3-1 and TRBJ2-2; TRBD2 agrees at 10 bases. The CDR3 loop spans 17 amino acids. The V gene end was trimmed by 1 base and the J gene end by 3 bases; junction bases not matched to a gene: 5. Per germline, CDR1 LGHDT and CDR2 YNNKEL (reference sequence).

In this sample, this clonotype turned up a few times. Here the CDR3 reads CSVSQASGNTIYF. CDR3 sequence (DNA): TGCAGCGTTTCACAGGCCTCTGGAAACACCATATATTTT. The rearrangement links TRBV29-1 to TRBJ1-3; TRBD1 is a possible D gene (5 bases). The CDR3 sequence is 13 residues long. Between the trimmed V and J ends, which lost 5 bases and 0 bases, there was a span of 8 bases. The germline gives CDR1 SQVTM, CDR2 ANQGSEA.

This clonotype is judged medium-sized. V usage is TRBV2 and J usage is TRBJ2-7, with D possibly TRBD1 on 6 matching bases. Trimming removed 10 bases from V and 5 bases from J, with 18 bases in between. This CDR3 region has 13 residues. Germline CDR1 SNHLY, CDR2 FYNNEI. In DNA, the CDR3 is TGTGCCACAGGACAGCTTCAACCTAACGAGCAGTACTTC. Translated: CATGQLQPNEQYF.

This clonotype was counted only a few times. The chain joins TRBV11-2 to TRBJ1-1; 8 nucleotides line up with TRBD1. Looked up from germline, CDR1 is SGHAT and CDR2 is FQNNGV. The CDR3 is 13 residues long. The V gene end was trimmed by 5 bases and the J gene end by 5 bases; junction bases not matched to a gene: 4. The DNA for the CDR3 is TGTGCCAGCAGCAGGACAGGGAGGACTGAAGCTTTCTTT. Translating gives CASSRTGRTEAFF.

This clonotype occurred many times. The chain has TRBV5-4 and TRBJ2-5; no clear D gene. Germline V lookup: CDR1 SGHNT, CDR2 YYREEE (reference sequence). Trimming cost V 4 bases and J 5 bases, with 15 bases left between them. The CDR3 sequence is 14 residues long. CDR3 loop: CASSGTGFRETQYF. In DNA form, the CDR3 reads TGTGCCAGCAGCGGCACCGGGTTTCGGGAGACCCAGTACTTC. Drawing the rest from reference TRBV5-4 and TRBJ2-5, the complete variable domain is ETGVTQSPTHLIKTRGQQVTLRCSSQSGHNTVSWYQQALGQGPQFIFQYYREEENGRGNFPPRFSGLQFPNYSSELNVNALELDDSALYLCASSGTGFRETQYFGPGTRLLVL.

This chain links TRBV27 with TRBJ1-5, with no clear D. CDR3 length: 14 residues. With 1 base removed from V and 3 bases from J, the gap between germline ends came to 7 bases. Germline V gene lookup returns CDR1 MNHEY and CDR2 SMNVEV (reference sequence). The CDR3: CASSLYTSNQPQHF. In DNA form, the CDR3 reads TGTGCCAGCAGTTTATACACGTCCAATCAGCCCCAGCATTTT.

This clonotype was found many times. This chain connects TRBV4-1 to TRBJ1-6; TRBD1 matches 11 bases. The ends lost 4 bases at V and 8 bases at J; junction bases unmatched: 7. This CDR3 has 16 amino acids. Per germline, CDR1 MGHRA and CDR2 YSYEKL. The CDR3 is CASSPPRTGGDSPLHF. The CDR3 DNA reads TGCGCCAGCAGCCCCCCTCGGACAGGGGGCGATTCACCCCTCCACTTT.

The table lists this clonotype with many counts. The rearrangement links TRBV4-3 to TRBJ2-3, with D perhaps matching TRBD2 (6 bases). V was shortened by 0 bases and J by 0 bases, with 10 bases between the two germline ends. The CDR3 sequence is 16 residues long. CDR1 LGHNA and CDR2 YSLEER come from the germline V gene. The CDR3 coding sequence is TGCGCCAGCAGCCAAGACCTAGCGCTCAGCACAGATACGCAGTATTTT. It encodes CASSQDLALSTDTQYF.

V and J are TRBV2 and TRBJ2-1, with D uncertain. Germline values: CDR1 SNHLY, CDR2 FYNNEI. V was cut by 7 bases and J by 5 bases, with 9 bases left in between. CDR3 size: 12 residues. Here the CDR3 DNA reads TGTGCCAGCAAGCAATACCACAATGAGCAGTTCTTC. It codes for CASKQYHNEQFF. Drawing the rest from reference TRBV2 and TRBJ2-1, the complete variable domain is EPEVTQTPSHQVTQMGQEVILRCVPISNHLYFYWYRQILGQKVEFLVSFYNNEISEKSEIFDDQFSVERPDGSNFTLKIRSTKLEDSAMYFCASKQYHNEQFFGPGTRLTVL.

This clonotype was detected many times. This chain joins TRBV6-2 or TRBV6-3 and TRBJ2-5, with D unclear. CDR1 and CDR2 from the germline V gene are MNHEY and SVGEGT. Trimming shortened V by 2 bases and J by 4 bases, and 20 bases separated the two germline ends. The CDR3 is 17 amino acids. The CDR3 nucleotides read TGTGCCAGCAGTTACCTTTTCGGCAACCCCTCGCTAGAGACCCAGTACTTC. Its protein product is CASSYLFGNPSLETQYF.

The rearrangement uses TRBV5-6 and TRBJ2-7; 9 bases line up with TRBD1. J was trimmed by 4 bases and V by 3 bases; bases with no gene match: 5. This CDR3 spans 14 amino acids. In germline, CDR1 is SGHDT, CDR2 YYEEEE. The CDR3 protein is CASSWGQGRYEQYF. CDR3 sequence (DNA): TGTGCCAGCAGCTGGGGACAGGGACGGTACGAGCAGTACTTC.

This chain uses TRBV5-1 with TRBJ1-6; 7 nucleotides agree with TRBD1. V trimming: 4 bases; J trimming: 7 bases; junction bases outside the gene matches: 8. The length of the CDR3 is 15 residues. The germline CDR1 and CDR2 sequences are SGHRS and YFSETQ. Here the CDR3 DNA reads TGCGCCAGCAGCGGAACGGGACAGCGAAATTCACCCCTCCACTTT. Encoded protein: CASSGTGQRNSPLHF.

This clonotype occurred many times. V gene TRBV28 combines with J gene TRBJ1-5; D is unclear. CDR1 and CDR2 from the germline V gene are MDHEN and SYDVKM. This CDR3 is built from 13 residues. V dropped 6 bases and J dropped 4 bases, with 10 bases sitting between them. Written as DNA, the CDR3 is TGTGCCAGCAGGACCAGGAAGAATCAGCCCCAGCATTTT. Encoded protein: CASRTRKNQPQHF.

This clonotype appeared a few times. This sequence joins TRBV5-6 and TRBJ2-3; 7 nucleotides match TRBD1. V trimming: 4 bases; J trimming: 6 bases; junction bases outside the gene matches: 8. The CDR3 covers 14 residues. In germline, CDR1 is SGHDT, CDR2 YYEEEE. The chain's CDR3 is CASSPTGSLDTQYF. CDR3 sequence (DNA): TGTGCCAGCAGCCCGACAGGGTCCCTCGATACGCAGTATTTT.

Ten or more counts support this clonotype. The V and J genes are TRBV7-6 and TRBJ2-5, with D possibly TRBD2 on 6 matching bases. Looked up from germline, CDR1 is SGHVS and CDR2 is FNYEAQ. The CDR3 covers 14 residues. V shed 5 bases and J shed 2 bases, with 12 bases lying between them. The CDR3 protein is CASSPRTTQETQYF. The CDR3 nucleotides are TGTGCCAGCAGCCCGCGGACTACTCAAGAGACCCAGTACTTC.

V is TRBV11-3 and J is TRBJ2-1; no clear D. The V and J ends lost 1 base and 2 bases respectively, with 9 bases between them. CDR1 is SGHNT and CDR2 is YENEEA in the germline V gene. CDR3 length equals 15 residues. The DNA for the CDR3 is TGTGCCAGCAGCTTAGTCGAAGCGCCCTACAATGAGCAGTTCTTC. Translated: CASSLVEAPYNEQFF.

This clonotype turned up a few times. The chain couples TRBV28 to TRBJ2-5, with D perhaps TRBD2 (6 bases). The CDR3 is 18 residues long. V dropped 4 bases and J dropped 0 bases, with 21 bases sitting between them. Germline V lookup: CDR1 MDHEN, CDR2 SYDVKM. The CDR3 reads CASSWGLAANKYQETQYF. The CDR3 bases are TGTGCCAGCAGTTGGGGACTCGCCGCGAACAAGTACCAAGAGACCCAGTACTTC.

This clonotype was seen more than once but under ten times. J is TRBJ2-7 and V is TRBV10-3; TRBD1 might be the D (6 bases). The germline V gene encodes CDR1 ENHRY and CDR2 SYGVKD. The germline V and J ends were trimmed by 4 bases and 7 bases, with 20 bases remaining between them. The CDR3 extends over 15 amino acids. The CDR3 reads CAISAGAGPLGEQYF. CDR3 DNA sequence: TGTGCCATCAGTGCAGGGGCGGGCCCGCTGGGAGAGCAGTACTTC.

This chain uses TRBV6-5 with TRBJ1-5; D unresolved. The CDR3 loop spans 13 amino acids. V was pared by 0 bases and J by 11 bases, with 11 bases between. Germline V CDR1 and CDR2: MNHEY, SVGAGI. The CDR3 DNA reads TGTGCCAGCAGTTACTCGAGCAGCCTGTCCCAGCATTTT. Translation: CASSYSSSLSQHF.

Ten or more counts support this clonotype. CDR3 bases: TGCGCCAGTACGCGCGCCAGACTCTCTGGGGCCAACGTCCTGACTTTC. Its protein is CASTRARLSGANVLTF. The rearrangement uses TRBV4-1 and TRBJ2-6; the D is unclear. V was clipped by 9 bases and J by 0 bases, with 15 bases between them. Germline CDR1 MGHRA, CDR2 YSYEKL. The CDR3 runs 16 residues.

This clonotype was counted a few times. The rearrangement links TRBV4-3 to TRBJ2-3; tentatively, D is TRBD2 (7 bases). This CDR3 has 15 amino acids. Per the germline V gene, CDR1 is LGHNA and CDR2 is YSLEER. The V end was cut by 3 bases, the J end by 5 bases, with 15 bases between. The CDR3 nucleotides are TGCGCCAGCAGCCACGGACTAGAGGGGGGAGATACGCAGTATTTT. Its protein is CASSHGLEGGDTQYF.

The chain couples TRBV3-1 to TRBJ2-5; D gene unclear. This CDR3 is built from 14 residues. Germline CDR1 is LGHDT and CDR2 is YNNKEL (reference sequence). V lost 0 bases, J lost 2 bases, and 7 bases lay in between. In DNA, the CDR3 is TGTGCCAGCAGCCAAGATCCGGCTCAAGAGACCCAGTACTTC. This sequence encodes CASSQDPAQETQYF.

This clonotype was observed many times. This rearrangement joins TRBV4-3 to TRBJ2-5; TRBD2 agrees at 12 bases. The V gene end was trimmed by 4 bases and the J gene end by 7 bases; junction bases not matched to a gene: 13. Germline V gene lookup returns CDR1 LGHNA and CDR2 YSLEER. The CDR3 consists of 17 residues. CDR3 in amino acids: CASSPGTSGLRIATQYF. CDR3 DNA sequence: TGCGCCAGCAGCCCGGGGACTAGCGGGCTTCGCATCGCGACCCAGTACTTC.

This clonotype was detected a few times. The chain carries TRBV7-2 and TRBJ1-1, with D maybe TRBD1 (5 bases). The V end lost 5 bases, the J end lost 1 base, and 14 bases lay between the germline ends. Germline CDR1 reads SGHTA; CDR2 reads FQGNSA. The CDR3 extends over 15 amino acids. The CDR3 DNA reads as TGTGCCAGCAGCATAACAGGCAGTTCGAACACTGAAGCTTTCTTT. This codes for CASSITGSSNTEAFF.

The chain carries TRBV6-5 and TRBJ2-7; TRBD2 matches at 9 bases. CDR1 and CDR2 (germline): MNHEY, SVGAGI. The CDR3 sequence is 14 residues long. J was trimmed by 0 bases and V by 6 bases; bases with no gene match: 3. The CDR3 region has the DNA TGTGCCAGCAGCCTAGCGGGGAGCTCCTACGAGCAGTACTTC. It is translated as CASSLAGSSYEQYF.

This rearrangement joins TRBV15 to TRBJ1-2; weak D call: TRBD1 (5 bases). Germline loops: CDR1 LNHNV, CDR2 YYDKDF (reference sequence). The V gene lost 0 bases and the J gene lost 4 bases, with 18 bases spanning the gap. The CDR3 sequence is 17 residues long. The CDR3 loop reads CATSRDRTGGRGYGYTF. The CDR3 DNA sequence: TGTGCCACCAGCAGAGATAGGACCGGGGGGAGAGGCTATGGCTACACCTTC. Using reference TRBV15 and TRBJ1-2 for the parts outside the CDR3, the full variable domain is DAMVIQNPRYQVTQFGKPVTLSCSQTLNHNVMYWYQQKSSQAPKLLFHYYDKDFNNEADTPDNFQSRRPNTSFCFLDIRSPGLGDTAMYLCATSRDRTGGRGYGYTFGSGTRLTVV.

The sample holds many counts of this clonotype. The V gene is TRBV28, the J gene TRBJ2-5, with TRBD1 identical over 10 bases. With 7 bases clipped from V and 5 bases from J, the junction kept 10 bases outside the gene matches. The CDR3 spans 15 residues. Germline CDR1 MDHEN, CDR2 SYDVKM. In DNA, the CDR3 is TGTGCCAGCAACTTAGGGACAGGGGTCTTGGAGACCCAGTACTTC. Translating gives CASNLGTGVLETQYF.

The chain joins TRBV11-1 to TRBJ2-2, with D hard to call. Trimming removed 0 bases at V and 0 bases at J, with 2 bases between. Germline lookup yields CDR1 SGHAT and CDR2 FQDESV (reference sequence). This CDR3 is built from 14 residues. The CDR3 reads CASSLAANTGELFF. The CDR3 coding sequence is TGTGCCAGCAGCTTAGCAGCGAACACCGGGGAGCTGTTTTTT.

This clonotype appeared many times. V and J are TRBV7-2 and TRBJ2-2; unclear D gene. This CDR3 contains 13 residues. The V gene's germline CDR1 is SGHTA and CDR2 FQGNSA. Trimming removed 4 bases at V and 5 bases at J, with 8 bases between. The CDR3 loop reads CASSSLGTGELFF. The CDR3 bases are TGTGCCAGCAGCTCCTTAGGGACCGGGGAGCTGTTTTTT.

This clonotype has a handful of counts. The chain couples TRBV11-2 to TRBJ2-3, with TRBD2 matching over 12 bases. Germline V CDR1 and CDR2: SGHAT, FQNNGV. After removal of 1 base from V and 5 bases from J, the junction contained 10 bases not matched to a gene. The CDR3 loop spans 18 amino acids. CDR3 in amino acids: CASSLGGLAGTRGDTQYF. DNA for the CDR3: TGTGCCAGCAGCTTAGGTGGACTAGCGGGAACAAGGGGAGATACGCAGTATTTT.

This clonotype was recorded at least ten times. Written as DNA, the CDR3 is TGTGCCAGCAGTTACGAGTGGAATCAGCCCCAGCATTTT. This encodes CASSYEWNQPQHF. The V gene is TRBV6-2 or TRBV6-3, the J gene TRBJ1-5; D gene unclear. Germline values: CDR1 MNHEY, CDR2 SVGEGT. The CDR3 has 13 amino acids. Trimming pared 2 bases from V and 4 bases from J, leaving 6 bases between.